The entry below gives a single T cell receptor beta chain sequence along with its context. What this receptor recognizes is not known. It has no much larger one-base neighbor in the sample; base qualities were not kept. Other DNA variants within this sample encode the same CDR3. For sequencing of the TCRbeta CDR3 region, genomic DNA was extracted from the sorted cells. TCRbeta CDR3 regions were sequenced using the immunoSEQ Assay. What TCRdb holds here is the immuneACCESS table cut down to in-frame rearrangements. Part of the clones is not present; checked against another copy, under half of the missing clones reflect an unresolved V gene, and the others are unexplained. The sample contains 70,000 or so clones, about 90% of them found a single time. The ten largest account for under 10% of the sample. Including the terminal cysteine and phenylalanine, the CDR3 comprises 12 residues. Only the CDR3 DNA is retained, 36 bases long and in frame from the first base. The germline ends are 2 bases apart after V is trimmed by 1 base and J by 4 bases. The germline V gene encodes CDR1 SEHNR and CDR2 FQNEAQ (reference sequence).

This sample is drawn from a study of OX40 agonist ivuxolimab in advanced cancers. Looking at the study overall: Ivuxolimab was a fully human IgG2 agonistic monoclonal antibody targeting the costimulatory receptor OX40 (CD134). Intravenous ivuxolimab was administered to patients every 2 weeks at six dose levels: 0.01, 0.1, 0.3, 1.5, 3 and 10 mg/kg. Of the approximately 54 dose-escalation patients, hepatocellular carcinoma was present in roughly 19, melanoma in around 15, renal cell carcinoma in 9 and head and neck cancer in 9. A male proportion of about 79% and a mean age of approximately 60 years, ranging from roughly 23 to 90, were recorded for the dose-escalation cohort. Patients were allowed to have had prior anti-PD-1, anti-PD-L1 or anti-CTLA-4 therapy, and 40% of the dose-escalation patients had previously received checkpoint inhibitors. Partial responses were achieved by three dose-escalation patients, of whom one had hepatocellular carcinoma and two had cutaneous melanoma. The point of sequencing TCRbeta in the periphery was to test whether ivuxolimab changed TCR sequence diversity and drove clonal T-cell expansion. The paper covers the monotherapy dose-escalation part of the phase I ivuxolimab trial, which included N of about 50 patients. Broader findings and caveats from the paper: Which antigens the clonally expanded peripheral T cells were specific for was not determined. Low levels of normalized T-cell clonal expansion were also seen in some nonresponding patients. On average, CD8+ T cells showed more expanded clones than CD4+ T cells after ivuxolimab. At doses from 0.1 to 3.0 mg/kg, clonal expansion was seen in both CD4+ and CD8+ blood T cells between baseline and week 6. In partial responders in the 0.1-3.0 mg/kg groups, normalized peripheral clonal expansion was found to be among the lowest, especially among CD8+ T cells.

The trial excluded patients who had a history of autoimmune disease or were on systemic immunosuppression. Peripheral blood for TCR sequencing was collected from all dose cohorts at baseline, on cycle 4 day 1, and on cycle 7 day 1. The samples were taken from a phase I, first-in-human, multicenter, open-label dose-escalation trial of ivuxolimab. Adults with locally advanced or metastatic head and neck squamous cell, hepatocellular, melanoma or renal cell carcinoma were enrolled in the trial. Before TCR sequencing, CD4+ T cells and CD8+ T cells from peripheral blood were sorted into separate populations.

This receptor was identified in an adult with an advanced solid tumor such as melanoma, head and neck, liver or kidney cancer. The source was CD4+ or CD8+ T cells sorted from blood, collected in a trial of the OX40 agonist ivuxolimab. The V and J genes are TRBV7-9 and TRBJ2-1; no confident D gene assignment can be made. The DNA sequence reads TGTGCCAGCAGCTTAGGGTACAATGAGCAGTTCTTC. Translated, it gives CASSLGYNEQFF.